This T cell receptor (beta chain) was sequenced during a study of blood T cell repertoires in COVID-19. Whole-study context: T cells, B-cell-depleted T cells, or PBMCs supplied cDNA or gDNA.

In the original analysis: Reference gene primers were amplified, and this amplification served to estimate nucleated cell counts. Some clones are missing from TCRdb's copy, which holds only in-frame ones; the method was immunoSEQ multiplex PCR. V, J and clone size reflect that table, while D and trimming were determined from the DNA. The repertoire holds some 150,000 clones, with roughly 90% as singletons. Germline-derived CDR1 and CDR2 are SGHNT and YYREEE (reference sequence). Unmatched junction bases numbered 6, after V lost 2 bases and J lost 0 bases. CDR3 size: 17 residues. V is TRBV5-4 and J is TRBJ1-4, with 8 bases matching TRBD1. This sequence originates from a man aged 55 to 70 with acute or convalescent COVID-19. Specimen: peripheral blood. The CDR3 nucleotides read TGTGCCAGCAGCTTACAGGGGGGAAGATCAACTAATGAAAAACTGTTTTTT. This gives the protein CASSLQGGRSTNEKLFF.